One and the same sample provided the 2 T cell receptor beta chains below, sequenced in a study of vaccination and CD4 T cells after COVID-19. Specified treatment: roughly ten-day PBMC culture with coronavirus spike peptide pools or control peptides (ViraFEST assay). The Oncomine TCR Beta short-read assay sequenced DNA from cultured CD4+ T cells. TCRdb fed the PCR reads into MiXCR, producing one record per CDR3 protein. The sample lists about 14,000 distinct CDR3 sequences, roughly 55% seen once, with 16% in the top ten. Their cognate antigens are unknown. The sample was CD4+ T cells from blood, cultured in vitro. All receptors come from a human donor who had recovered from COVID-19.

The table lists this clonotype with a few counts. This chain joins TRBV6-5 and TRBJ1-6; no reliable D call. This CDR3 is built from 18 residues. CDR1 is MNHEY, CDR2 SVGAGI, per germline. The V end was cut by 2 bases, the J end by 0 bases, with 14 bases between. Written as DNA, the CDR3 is TGTGCCAGCAGTTACCGTCGGACCGCAGACTCCTATAATTCACCCCTCCACTTT. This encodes CASSYRRTADSYNSPLHF.

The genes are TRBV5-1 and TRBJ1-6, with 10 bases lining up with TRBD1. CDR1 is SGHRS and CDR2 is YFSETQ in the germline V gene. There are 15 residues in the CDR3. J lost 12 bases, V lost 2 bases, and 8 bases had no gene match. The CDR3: CASSFRGTGDRPLHF. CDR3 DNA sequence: TGCGCCAGCAGCTTTCGTGGGACAGGGGATAGACCCCTCCACTTT.